These 23 T cell receptor beta chains were all obtained from the same sample, sequenced in a study of early T cells in non-severe SARS-CoV-2 infection. One entry per CDR3 protein, called by TCRdb with MiXCR from the 5' RACE reads. This repertoire shows tens of thousands of distinct CDR3 sequences, 13% found once; its top ten account for 7.5% to 10%. Specimen: whole blood, collected at baseline. These receptors were obtained from an adult who was a healthcare worker with PCR-confirmed SARS-CoV-2 infection or an uninfected control (not recorded which).

This clonotype was picked up many times. The V call is TRBV19, the J call TRBJ1-5; 7 bases align to TRBD1. This CDR3 is built from 15 residues. Germline trimming cut 5 bases from V and 2 bases from J; bases unmatched to any gene: 6. CDR1 is LNHDA, CDR2 SQIVND, per germline (reference sequence). The DNA for the CDR3 is TGTGCCAGTAGTCGACAGGGTAGGGGCAATCAGCCCCAGCATTTT. Translating gives CASSRQGRGNQPQHF.

This clonotype has ten or more counts. The chain uses TRBV5-1 and TRBJ2-5; TRBD1 matches at 9 bases. Trimming removed 4 bases from V and 4 bases from J; junction bases left unmatched: 2. This CDR3 contains 13 residues. Germline CDR1 SGHRS, CDR2 YFSETQ. The CDR3 DNA reads as TGCGCCAGCAGCCCGGGACAGGGAGAGACCCAGTACTTC. Translating gives CASSPGQGETQYF. Together with reference TRBV5-1 and TRBJ2-5, the CDR3 gives the full variable domain: KAGVTQTPRYLIKTRGQQVTLSCSPISGHRSVSWYQQTPGQGLQFLFEYFSETQRNKGNFPGRFSGRQFSNSRSEMNVSTLELGDSALYLCASSPGQGETQYFGPGTRLLVL.

Remarks on this clonotype: A read error may produce the germline difference seen at one junction end. The chain links TRBV7-7 to TRBJ2-1; 14 bases line up with TRBD2. Germline V lookup: CDR1 SSHAT, CDR2 FNYEAQ (reference sequence). CDR3 length: 15 amino acids. The CDR3, as DNA: TGTGCTAGCAGCGCGACTAGCGGGAGGGCCAATGAGCAGTTCTTC. Translating gives CASSATSGRANEQFF.

This clonotype was recorded a few times. Here the CDR3 reads CASSPTTLNTEAFF. CDR3 DNA: TGTGCCAGCTCACCGACAACTTTGAACACTGAAGCTTTCTTT. The chain combines TRBV18 with TRBJ1-1; D is uncertain. V dropped 3 bases and J dropped 0 bases, with 8 bases sitting between them. The CDR3 sequence is 14 residues long. Germline V gene sequence: CDR1 KGHSH, CDR2 LQKENI.

V and J are TRBV29-1 and TRBJ1-3; tentative D call: TRBD1 (6 bases). Germline V gene sequence: CDR1 SQVTM, CDR2 ANQGSEA. V gave up 3 bases and J gave up 3 bases, with 12 bases separating them. The CDR3 runs to 14 residues. The CDR3 region has the DNA TGCAGCGTTGAGTTAGGGGGTCGTGGAAACACCATATATTTT. It is translated as CSVELGGRGNTIYF.

This clonotype was detected many times. The rearrangement uses TRBV13 and TRBJ2-5; the D is unclear. The CDR3 extends over 17 amino acids. Trimming shortened V by 3 bases and J by 9 bases, and 26 bases separated the two germline ends. Per the germline V gene, CDR1 is PRHDT and CDR2 is FYEKMQ (reference sequence). This CDR3 is CASSFPPGSYLRGPQYF. The CDR3 DNA sequence: TGTGCCAGCAGCTTTCCCCCCGGCAGCTACCTCCGAGGACCCCAGTACTTC. Full variable domain (remainder filled in from reference TRBV13 and TRBJ2-5): AAGVIQSPRHLIKEKRETATLKCYPIPRHDTVYWYQQGPGQDPQFLISFYEKMQSDKGSIPDRFSAQQFSDYHSELNMSSLELGDSALYFCASSFPPGSYLRGPQYFGPGTRLLVL.

A few counts support this clonotype. This chain links TRBV18 with TRBJ2-2; no clear D gene. CDR1 and CDR2 (germline): KGHSH, LQKENI. The CDR3 length is 14 residues. V dropped 3 bases and J dropped 4 bases, with 9 bases sitting between them. CDR3 protein: CASSPIDGTGELFF. In DNA form, the CDR3 reads TGTGCCAGCTCACCGATCGACGGCACCGGGGAGCTGTTTTTT.

The rearrangement uses TRBV27 and TRBJ2-7; 9 bases fit TRBD1. V was pared by 4 bases and J by 3 bases, with 1 base of the junction left unmatched. The CDR3 is 13 residues long. In germline, CDR1 is MNHEY, CDR2 SMNVEV (reference sequence). DNA for the CDR3: TGTGCCAGCAGTTGGACAGGGGACTACGAGCAGTACTTC. This translates into CASSWTGDYEQYF.

The V call is TRBV4-3, the J call TRBJ1-1; TRBD1 might be the D (6 bases). The V gene's germline CDR1 is LGHNA and CDR2 YSLEER. The CDR3 runs 16 residues. The V end lost 0 bases, the J end lost 0 bases, and 11 bases lay between the germline ends. CDR3 nucleotide sequence: TGCGCCAGCAGCCAAGATGGGGGGGACATGAACACTGAAGCTTTCTTT. This translates into CASSQDGGDMNTEAFF.

This clonotype was found a few times. The chain is built from TRBV4-1 and TRBJ1-6; 9 positions match TRBD1. The CDR3 totals 15 residues. J gave up 7 bases and V 5 bases, and 6 bases lay outside the gene matches. Germline V gives CDR1 MGHRA, CDR2 YSYEKL. CDR3 sequence: CASSIRGTGNSPLHF. The DNA of the CDR3 is TGCGCCAGCAGCATCCGTGGGACAGGGAATTCACCCCTCCACTTT.

This clonotype was recorded a few times. DNA of the CDR3: TGCAGCGCCCAAGTGGCGGGCTCTGGGGCCAACGTCCTGACTTTC. This encodes CSAQVAGSGANVLTF. The chain links TRBV29-1 to TRBJ2-6; possibly TRBD2 for D (5 bases). This CDR3 is built from 15 residues. Germline CDR1 SQVTM, CDR2 ANQGSEA. Trimming cost V 7 bases and J 0 bases, with 13 bases left between them.

This clonotype was detected only a few times. The rearrangement joins TRBV3-1 to TRBJ1-5; D unclear. V dropped 2 bases and J dropped 0 bases, with 5 bases sitting between them. The germline CDR1 and CDR2 sequences are LGHDT and YNNKEL (reference sequence). This CDR3 is built from 14 residues. The CDR3 protein is CASSQSASNQPQHF. For the CDR3, the DNA is TGTGCCAGCAGCCAAAGTGCTAGCAATCAGCCCCAGCATTTT.

The J gene is TRBJ1-1, the V gene TRBV3-1; TRBD1 is a possible D gene (5 bases). The CDR3 loop spans 12 amino acids. Per germline, CDR1 LGHDT and CDR2 YNNKEL (reference sequence). V lost 1 base to trimming and J lost 6 bases, with 6 bases between them. CDR3 in DNA: TGTGCCAGCAGCCAAGCGGGGCCTGAAGCTTTCTTT. Translation gives CASSQAGPEAFF.

This chain uses TRBV7-8 with TRBJ1-6, with 10 bases aligning to TRBD1. The trim removed 2 bases at V and 9 bases at J, leaving 4 bases unmatched. Germline assignment: CDR1 SGHVS and CDR2 FQNEAQ. There are 15 residues in the CDR3. DNA of the CDR3: TGTGCCAGCAGCTTATACGACAGGGGGCGTTCACCCCTCCACTTT. This sequence encodes CASSLYDRGRSPLHF.

This clonotype appeared many times. The J gene is TRBJ2-2, the V gene TRBV7-3, with no clear D. The CDR3 spans 14 residues. V was shortened by 1 base and J by 7 bases, with 10 bases between the two germline ends. Germline values: CDR1 SGHTA, CDR2 FQGTGA. CDR3 DNA sequence: TGTGCCAGCAGCTTAAGCCTATCCGGCGGGGAGCTGTTTTTT. Protein: CASSLSLSGGELFF.

This clonotype has more than one count but fewer than ten. V gene TRBV6-5 combines with J gene TRBJ1-2, with unresolved D. With 5 bases removed from V and 0 bases from J, the gap between germline ends came to 10 bases. The CDR3 is 14 residues long. The germline CDR1 and CDR2 sequences are MNHEY and SVGAGI. CDR3 DNA: TGTGCCAGCAGTCAACGGGGTCCTAACTATGGCTACACCTTC. Protein product: CASSQRGPNYGYTF.

This clonotype was observed a few times. The chain links TRBV4-1 to TRBJ2-7; D is possibly TRBD1 (5 bases). CDR1 and CDR2 (germline): MGHRA, YSYEKL. Trimming took off 3 bases at V and 2 bases at J, with 14 bases between the two ends. This CDR3 is 15 amino acids long. CDR3 DNA sequence: TGCGCCAGCAGCCACCAAGGCGACAGTCCCTACGAGCAGTACTTC. Its protein product is CASSHQGDSPYEQYF.

The chain is built from TRBV28 and TRBJ1-4, with D possibly TRBD1 on 6 matching bases. In germline, CDR1 is MDHEN, CDR2 SYDVKM. V lost 7 bases, J lost 4 bases, and 16 bases lay in between. The CDR3 length is 15 residues. DNA of the CDR3: TGTGCCAGCACCCCGTCGAAGGGGGGTAATGAAAAACTGTTTTTT. Residues: CASTPSKGGNEKLFF.

The rearrangement uses TRBV20-1 and TRBJ1-2; 7 bases match TRBD1. CDR1 is DFQATT, CDR2 SNEGSKA, per germline (reference sequence). V shed 1 base, J shed 2 bases, and the junction held 10 bases outside the gene matches. The length of the CDR3 is 16 residues. CDR3 sequence reads: CSARGSGGQLNYGYTF. Here the CDR3 DNA reads TGCAGTGCTAGAGGGTCAGGGGGACAGCTAAACTATGGCTACACCTTC.

This clonotype was observed a few times. The rearrangement joins TRBV19 to TRBJ1-5, with TRBD1 matching 12 bases. This CDR3 has 17 amino acids. V gave up 4 bases and J gave up 6 bases; unmatched junction bases: 10. Germline CDR1 reads LNHDA; CDR2 reads SQIVND (reference sequence). CDR3: CASSSRLGTGGTQPQHF. The CDR3 DNA reads TGTGCCAGTAGTAGCCGGTTGGGGACAGGGGGCACTCAGCCCCAGCATTTT.

The V and J genes are TRBV5-1 and TRBJ1-1; D is undetermined. CDR3 length equals 13 residues. The germline CDR1 and CDR2 sequences are SGHRS and YFSETQ. The V gene lost 4 bases and the J gene lost 5 bases, with 12 bases spanning the gap. CDR3 nucleotide sequence: TGCGCCAGCAGCGGGAGGGTTGGGACTGAAGCTTTCTTT. Its protein product is CASSGRVGTEAFF.

This sequence joins TRBV10-3 and TRBJ2-7; D is perhaps TRBD1 (5 bases). The CDR3 runs to 11 residues. CDR1 and CDR2 from the germline V gene are ENHRY and SYGVKD. The V end was cut by 5 bases, the J end by 6 bases, with 8 bases between. The CDR3 DNA sequence: TGTGCCATCAGTCAGGGAAGCGAGCAGTACTTC. Its protein is CAISQGSEQYF.

The chain employs TRBV28 and TRBJ2-7; no reliable D call. Trimming removed 2 bases from V and 7 bases from J, with 12 bases in between. Germline values: CDR1 MDHEN, CDR2 SYDVKM. The CDR3 spans 13 residues. The CDR3 region is CASSLIRWDEQYF. The CDR3 nucleotides read TGTGCCAGCAGTTTAATCAGGTGGGATGAGCAGTACTTC.